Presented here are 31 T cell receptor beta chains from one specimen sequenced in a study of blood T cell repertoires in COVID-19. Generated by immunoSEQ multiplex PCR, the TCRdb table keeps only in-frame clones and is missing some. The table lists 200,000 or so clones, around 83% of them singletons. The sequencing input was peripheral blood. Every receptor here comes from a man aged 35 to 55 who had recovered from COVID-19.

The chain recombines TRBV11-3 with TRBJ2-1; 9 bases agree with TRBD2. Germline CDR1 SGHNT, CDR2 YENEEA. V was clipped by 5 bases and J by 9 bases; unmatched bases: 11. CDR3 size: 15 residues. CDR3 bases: TGTGCCAGCAGCCTCTCCGGGACTAGCACTACTGAGCAGTTCTTC. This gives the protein CASSLSGTSTTEQFF.

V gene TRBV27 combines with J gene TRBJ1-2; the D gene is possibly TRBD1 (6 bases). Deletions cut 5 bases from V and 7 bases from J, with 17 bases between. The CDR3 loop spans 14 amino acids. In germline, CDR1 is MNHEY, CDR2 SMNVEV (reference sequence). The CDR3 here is CASSGSQGSTGYTF. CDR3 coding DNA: TGTGCCAGCAGTGGATCGCAGGGGAGTACTGGCTACACCTTC.

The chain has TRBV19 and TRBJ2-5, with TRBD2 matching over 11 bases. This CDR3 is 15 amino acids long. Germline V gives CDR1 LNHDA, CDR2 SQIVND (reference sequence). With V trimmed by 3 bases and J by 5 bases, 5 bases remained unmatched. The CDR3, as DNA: TGTGCCAGTAGTATCGGGACTAGCGGTGGGGAGACCCAGTACTTC. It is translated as CASSIGTSGGETQYF.

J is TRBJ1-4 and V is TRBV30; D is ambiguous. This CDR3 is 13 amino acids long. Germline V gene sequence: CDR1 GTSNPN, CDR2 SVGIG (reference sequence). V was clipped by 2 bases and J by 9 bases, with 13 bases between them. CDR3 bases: TGTGCCTGGAGTAAAGGAGGATTTAAAAAACTGTTTTTT. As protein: CAWSKGGFKKLFF.

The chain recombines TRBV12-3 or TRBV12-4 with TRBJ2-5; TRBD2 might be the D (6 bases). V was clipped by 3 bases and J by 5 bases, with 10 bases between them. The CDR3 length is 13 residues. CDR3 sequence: CASSLAGLETQYF. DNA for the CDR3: TGTGCCAGCAGTTTGGCGGGGCTTGAGACCCAGTACTTC.

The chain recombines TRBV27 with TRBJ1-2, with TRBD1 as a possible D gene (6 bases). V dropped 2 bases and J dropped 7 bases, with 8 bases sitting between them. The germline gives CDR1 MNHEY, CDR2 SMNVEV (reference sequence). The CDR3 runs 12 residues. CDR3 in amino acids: CASSLGRGGYTF. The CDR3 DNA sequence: TGTGCCAGCAGTTTAGGCAGGGGTGGCTACACCTTC.

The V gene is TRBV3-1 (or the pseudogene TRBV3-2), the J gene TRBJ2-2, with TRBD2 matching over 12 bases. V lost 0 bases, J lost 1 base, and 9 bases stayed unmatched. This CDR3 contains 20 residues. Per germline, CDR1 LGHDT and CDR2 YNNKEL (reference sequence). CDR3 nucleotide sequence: TGTGCCAGCAGCCAAGAAGGAGGGCCGGGACTAGCGGGGAACACCGGGGAGCTGTTTTTT. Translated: CASSQEGGPGLAGNTGELFF.

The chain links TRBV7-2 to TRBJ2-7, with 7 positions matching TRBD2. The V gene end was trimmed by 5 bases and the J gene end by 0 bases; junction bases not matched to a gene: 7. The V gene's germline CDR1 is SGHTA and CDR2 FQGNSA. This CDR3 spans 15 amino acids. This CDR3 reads CASSAGLAASYEQYF. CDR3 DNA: TGTGCCAGCAGCGCGGGGCTAGCGGCCTCCTACGAGCAGTACTTC.

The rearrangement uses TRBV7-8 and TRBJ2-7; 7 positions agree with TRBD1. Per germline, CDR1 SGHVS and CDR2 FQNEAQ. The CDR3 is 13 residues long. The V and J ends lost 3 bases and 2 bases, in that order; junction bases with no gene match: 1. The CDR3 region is CASSLGTAYEQYF. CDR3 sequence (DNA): TGTGCCAGCAGCTTGGGGACAGCCTACGAGCAGTACTTC.

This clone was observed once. The CDR3: CASSGQGIREQYF. The CDR3 nucleotides are TGTGCCAGTAGCGGACAGGGCATCCGGGAGCAGTACTTC. The V gene is TRBV13, the J gene TRBJ2-7, with 8 nucleotides matching TRBD1. V shed 9 bases, J shed 7 bases, and the junction held 11 bases outside the gene matches. The CDR3 consists of 13 residues. Looked up from germline, CDR1 is PRHDT and CDR2 is FYEKMQ (reference sequence).

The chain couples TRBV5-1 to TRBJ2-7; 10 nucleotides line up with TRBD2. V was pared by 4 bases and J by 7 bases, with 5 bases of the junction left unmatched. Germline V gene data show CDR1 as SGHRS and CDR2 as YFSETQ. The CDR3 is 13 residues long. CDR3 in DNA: TGCGCCAGCAGCATAGCGGGAGGATCAGAGCAGTACTTC. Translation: CASSIAGGSEQYF.

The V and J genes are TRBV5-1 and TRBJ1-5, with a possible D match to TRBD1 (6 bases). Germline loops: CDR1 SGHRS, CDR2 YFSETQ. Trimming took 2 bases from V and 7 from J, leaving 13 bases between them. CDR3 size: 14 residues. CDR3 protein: CASSLQGLGQPQHF. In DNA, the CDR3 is TGCGCCAGCAGCTTACAGGGCCTGGGACAGCCCCAGCATTTT.

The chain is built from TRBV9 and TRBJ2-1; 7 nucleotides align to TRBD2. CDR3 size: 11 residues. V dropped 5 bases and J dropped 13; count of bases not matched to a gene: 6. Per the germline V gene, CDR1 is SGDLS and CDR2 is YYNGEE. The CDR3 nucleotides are TGTGCCAGCAGTTCTGGGGGGGACCAGTTCTTC. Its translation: CASSSGGDQFF. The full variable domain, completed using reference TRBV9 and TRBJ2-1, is DSGVTQTPKHLITATGQRVTLRCSPRSGDLSVYWYQQSLDQGLQFLIQYYNGEERAKGNILERFSAQQFPDLHSELNLSSLELGDSALYFCASSSGGDQFFGPGTRLTVL.

CDR3 in amino acids: CASSPSGLHYEQYF. CDR3 DNA: TGTGCCAGCAGCCCATCGGGACTCCACTACGAGCAGTACTTC. The chain recombines TRBV11-2 with TRBJ2-7; weak D call: TRBD2 (6 bases). Germline CDR1 SGHAT, CDR2 FQNNGV. There are 14 residues in the CDR3. V was shortened by 5 bases and J by 3 bases, with 14 bases between the two germline ends.

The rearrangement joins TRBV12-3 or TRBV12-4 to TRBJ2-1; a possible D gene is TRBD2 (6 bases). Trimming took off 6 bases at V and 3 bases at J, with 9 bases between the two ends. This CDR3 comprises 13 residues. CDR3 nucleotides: TGTGCCAGCAGGCCGGGGGTCTACAATGAGCAGTTCTTC. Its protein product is CASRPGVYNEQFF.

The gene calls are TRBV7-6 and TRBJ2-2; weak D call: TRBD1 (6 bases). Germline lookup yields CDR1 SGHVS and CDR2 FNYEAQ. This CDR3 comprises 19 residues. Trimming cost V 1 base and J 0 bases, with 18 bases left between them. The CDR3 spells CASSLVLQGLNPNTGELFF. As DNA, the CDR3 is TGTGCCAGCAGCTTAGTGTTACAGGGCCTCAATCCGAACACCGGGGAGCTGTTTTTT. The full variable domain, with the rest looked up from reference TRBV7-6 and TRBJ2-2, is GAGVSQSPRYKVTKRGQDVALRCDPISGHVSLYWYRQALGQGPEFLTYFNYEAQQDKSGLPNDRFSAERPEGSISTLTIQRTEQRDSAMYRCASSLVLQGLNPNTGELFFGEGSRLTVL.

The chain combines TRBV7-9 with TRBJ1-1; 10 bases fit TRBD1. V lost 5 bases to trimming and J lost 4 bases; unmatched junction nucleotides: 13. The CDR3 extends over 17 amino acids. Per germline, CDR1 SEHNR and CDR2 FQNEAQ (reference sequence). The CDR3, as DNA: TGTGCCAGCAGCCCCCACTATCCCGGGACAGGGGCCACTGAAGCTTTCTTT. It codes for CASSPHYPGTGATEAFF.

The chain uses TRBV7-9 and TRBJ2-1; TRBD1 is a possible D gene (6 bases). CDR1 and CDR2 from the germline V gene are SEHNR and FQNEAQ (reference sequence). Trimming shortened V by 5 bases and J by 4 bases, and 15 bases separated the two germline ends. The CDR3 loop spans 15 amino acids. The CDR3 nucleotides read TGTGCCAGCAGCCGTACAGGGAGCCTTTACAATGAGCAGTTCTTC. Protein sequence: CASSRTGSLYNEQFF.

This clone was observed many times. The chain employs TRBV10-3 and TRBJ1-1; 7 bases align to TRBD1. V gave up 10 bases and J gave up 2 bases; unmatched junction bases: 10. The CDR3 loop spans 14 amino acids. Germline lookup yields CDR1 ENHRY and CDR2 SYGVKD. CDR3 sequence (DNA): TGTGCCACAGGGCACAGGGGAGCAAACACTGAAGCTTTCTTT. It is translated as CATGHRGANTEAFF.

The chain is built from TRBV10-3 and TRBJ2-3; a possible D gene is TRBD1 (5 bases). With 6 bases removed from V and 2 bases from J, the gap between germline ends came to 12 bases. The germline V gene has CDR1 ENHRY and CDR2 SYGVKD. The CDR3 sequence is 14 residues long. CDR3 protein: CAIRIGDLTDTQYF. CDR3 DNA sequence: TGTGCCATCAGGATAGGGGATCTCACAGATACGCAGTATTTT.

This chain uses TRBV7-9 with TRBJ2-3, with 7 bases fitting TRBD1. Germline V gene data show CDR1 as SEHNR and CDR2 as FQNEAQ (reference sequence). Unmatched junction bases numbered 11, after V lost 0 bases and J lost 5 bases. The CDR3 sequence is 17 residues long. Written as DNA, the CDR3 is TGTGCCAGCAGCTTAGCAAGTTATGAGGGGGCGCGAGATACGCAGTATTTT. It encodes CASSLASYEGARDTQYF.

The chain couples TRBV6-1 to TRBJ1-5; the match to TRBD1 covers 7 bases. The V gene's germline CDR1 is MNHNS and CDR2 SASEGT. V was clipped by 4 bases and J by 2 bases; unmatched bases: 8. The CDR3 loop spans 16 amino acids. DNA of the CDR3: TGTGCCAGCAGTGCGGCTACAGGGGTGGGCAATCAGCCCCAGCATTTT. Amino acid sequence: CASSAATGVGNQPQHF.

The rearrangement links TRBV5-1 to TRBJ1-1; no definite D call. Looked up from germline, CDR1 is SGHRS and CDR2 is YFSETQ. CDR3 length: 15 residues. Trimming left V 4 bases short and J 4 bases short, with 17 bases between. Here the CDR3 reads CASSPQTGRATEAFF. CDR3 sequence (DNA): TGCGCCAGCAGCCCCCAAACGGGGAGGGCCACTGAAGCTTTCTTT.

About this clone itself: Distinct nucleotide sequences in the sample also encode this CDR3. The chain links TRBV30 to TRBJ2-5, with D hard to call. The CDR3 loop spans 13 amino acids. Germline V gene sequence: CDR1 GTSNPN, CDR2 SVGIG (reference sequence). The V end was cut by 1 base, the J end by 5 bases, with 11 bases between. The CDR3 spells CAWSGVSQETQYF. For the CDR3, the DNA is TGTGCCTGGAGTGGGGTATCACAGGAGACCCAGTACTTC.

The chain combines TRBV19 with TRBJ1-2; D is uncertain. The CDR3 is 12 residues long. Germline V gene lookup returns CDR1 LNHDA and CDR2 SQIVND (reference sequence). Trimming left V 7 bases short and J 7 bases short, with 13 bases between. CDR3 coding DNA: TGTGCCAGTATGGAGGAGGCGGGTGGCTACACCTTC. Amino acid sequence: CASMEEAGGYTF.

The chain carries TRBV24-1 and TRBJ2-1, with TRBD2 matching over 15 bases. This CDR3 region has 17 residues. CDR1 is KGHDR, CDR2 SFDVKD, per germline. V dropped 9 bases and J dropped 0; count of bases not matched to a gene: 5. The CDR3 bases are TGTGCCACCGCCGGGACTAGCGGGGGGAGCTCCTACAATGAGCAGTTCTTC. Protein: CATAGTSGGSSYNEQFF.

As DNA, the CDR3 is TGTGCCTGGGACAGGGGGGAAGGCTACACCTTC. Protein sequence: CAWDRGEGYTF. This chain uses TRBV30 with TRBJ1-2, with TRBD1 matching over 9 bases. This CDR3 comprises 11 residues. The V and J ends lost 5 bases and 8 bases, in that order; junction bases with no gene match: 3. CDR1 and CDR2 from the germline V gene are GTSNPN and SVGIG (reference sequence).

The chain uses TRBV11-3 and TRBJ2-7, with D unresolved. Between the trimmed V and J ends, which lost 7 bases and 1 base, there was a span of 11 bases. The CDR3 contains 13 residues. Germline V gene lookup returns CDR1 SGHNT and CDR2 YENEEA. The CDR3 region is CASTGPLSYEQYF. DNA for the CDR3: TGTGCCAGCACAGGCCCTCTTTCCTACGAGCAGTACTTC.

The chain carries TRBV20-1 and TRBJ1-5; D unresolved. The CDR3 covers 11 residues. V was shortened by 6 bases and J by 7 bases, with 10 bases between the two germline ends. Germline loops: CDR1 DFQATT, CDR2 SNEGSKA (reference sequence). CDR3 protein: CSAERGQPQHF. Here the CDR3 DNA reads TGCAGTGCCGAACGCGGGCAGCCCCAGCATTTT.

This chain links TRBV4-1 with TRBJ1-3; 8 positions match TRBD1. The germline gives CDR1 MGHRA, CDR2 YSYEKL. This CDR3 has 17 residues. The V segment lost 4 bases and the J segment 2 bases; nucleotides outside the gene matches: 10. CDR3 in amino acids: CASSRIGQGVTGNTIYF. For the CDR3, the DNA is TGCGCCAGCAGCCGTATTGGACAGGGAGTAACTGGAAACACCATATATTTT.

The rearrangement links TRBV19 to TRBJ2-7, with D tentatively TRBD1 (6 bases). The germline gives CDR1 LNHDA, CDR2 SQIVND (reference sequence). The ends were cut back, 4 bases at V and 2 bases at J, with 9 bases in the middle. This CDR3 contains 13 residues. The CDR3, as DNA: TGTGCCAGTAGTAGGCAGGGGCCCTACGAGCAGTACTTC. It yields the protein CASSRQGPYEQYF.